A few counts support the clone carrying this TCR beta chain. Its specificity is unknown. Time point: patch test 3, about 24 weeks after DPC sensitization. Treatment denoted: therapeutic diphenylcyclopropenone sensitization with weekly scalp DPC. Library construction involved attaching unique molecular identifiers to individual cDNA molecules, which allowed quantitative, reproducible TCR counting. TCRdb itself ran the RACE reads through MiXCR, one entry per CDR3 protein. The profile shows 80,000 to 100,000 distinct CDR3 sequences, about 10% of them singletons. The junction had 9 bases not matched to a gene; V was cut back by 7 bases and J by 3 bases. The germline CDR1 and CDR2 sequences are DFQATT and SNEGSKA (reference sequence). The CDR3 is made up of 14 amino acids. The sample originates from a study of human T cells and chemical hapten exposure. The study's findings and limits: Versus controls, expanded TCRs had significantly more large CDR3 similarity clusters.

Source: whole blood, taken in connection with sensitization to the hapten diphenylcyclopropenone (DPC). The chain uses TRBV20-1 and TRBJ1-5; TRBD1 matches at 7 bases. The clonotype was recovered from a woman aged 50 to 65 with alopecia areata. Some clones in this sample may be carry-over from other donors' samples. CDR3 in DNA: TGCAGTGGGCAGATAGGGGGCCCCAATCAGCCCCAGCATTTT. This sequence encodes CSGQIGGPNQPQHF.